This TCR beta chain stems from a study of CD8+CD57+ T cells in acquired aplastic anemia. Across the whole study: Across the sorted CD4+ and CD8+ cells, DNA amounts averaged about 3 ug. Study-wide results and caveats: In common between the patients and the controls were nearly 30 CD8+ CDR3 sequences.

This clonotype was seen a handful of times. What it binds is unknown. Germline V gene sequence: CDR1 SGHTA, CDR2 FQGNSA. The length of the CDR3 is 13 residues. The V gene lost 1 base and the J gene lost 5 bases, with 7 bases spanning the gap. Profiles of TCR beta VDJ and CDR3 were generated from a genomic DNA template. TCRdb re-called the reads with MiXCR, one entry per CDR3 protein. This table holds 150,000 to 200,000 distinct CDR3 sequences, nearly 50% found once. Patients chosen for sequencing had shown CD8+CD57+ cell expansion by flow cytometry. The cohort consisted entirely of patients having severe acquired aplastic anemia.

The sequencing input was sorted CD4+, CD8+, or CD8+CD57+ T cells (not recorded which) from PBMCs. V and J are TRBV7-2 and TRBJ2-3; D gene ambiguous. The TCR was taken from a human donor with aplastic anemia. CDR3 in amino acids: CASSLESVDTQYF. CDR3 nucleotide sequence: TGTGCCAGCAGCTTAGAGAGCGTAGATACGCAGTATTTT.